This T cell receptor beta chain was profiled in a study of CD8+ T cells in alopecia areata. This clone was detected once. The treatment here: oral pan-JAK inhibitor, 5-10 mg twice daily. As part of sample collection, lesional scalp punch biopsies and peripheral blood were taken from alopecia areata patients. Looked up from germline, CDR1 is MGHDK and CDR2 is SYGVNS. CDR3 length: 14 amino acids. The V end was cut by 6 bases, the J end by 1 base, with 12 bases between. Sequencing relied on a cDNA template that was reverse transcribed from extracted RNA. Method: immunoSEQ multiplex PCR; TCRdb's copy keeps in-frame clones and lacks some. The data hold 15,000 to 20,000 clones, with approximately 59% observed a single time.

The receptor was derived from a human donor with alopecia areata. Material: skin, obtained at week 4, from a patient treated with tofacitinib. This chain links TRBV25-1 with TRBJ2-5, with D maybe TRBD1 (5 bases). This CDR3 reads CASRGSGIQETQYF. CDR3 nucleotide sequence: TGTGCCAGCAGAGGCTCAGGGATCCAAGAGACCCAGTACTTC.